This paragraph reports one T cell receptor beta chain. What it binds is not known. The entry originates in a study of cytomegalovirus exposure and HLA in healthy donors. Study details: The 120 validation repertoires were reported in a later analysis to have been generated on the same platform as the approximately 700 first-cohort repertoires. Study conclusions and caveats: According to a later analysis, TCR clusters from the first cohort tended to co-occur in the approximately 120 validation repertoires.

Libraries were prepared by immunoSEQ multiplex PCR; TCRdb keeps only in-frame clonotypes and omits some of them. The sample holds some 130,000 clones; 89% are singletons and the top ten take approximately 1.2%. The CDR3 contains 13 residues. The germline V and J ends were trimmed by 1 base and 1 base, with 4 bases remaining between them. Looked up from germline, CDR1 is SGHVS and CDR2 is FQNEAQ. This receptor was obtained from a woman between 18 and 29 years old in good health and CMV-seronegative. The source material was PBMCs. V usage is TRBV7-8 and J usage is TRBJ1-2; D gene ambiguous. This CDR3 reads CASSLGINYGYTF. The CDR3 coding sequence is TGTGCCAGCAGCTTAGGTATTAACTATGGCTACACCTTC. The full variable domain, completed using reference TRBV7-8 and TRBJ1-2, is GAGVSQSPRYKVAKRGQDVALRCDPISGHVSLFWYQQALGQGPEFLTYFQNEAQLDKSGLPSDRFFAERPEGSVSTLKIQRTQQEDSAVYLCASSLGINYGYTFGSGTRLTVV.